This T cell receptor (beta chain) was profiled in a study of spatial heterogeneity in lung cancer (dated by TCRdb to the late 2010s). At the level of the whole study: Beta-chain transcripts were consistently detected in greater numbers than alpha-chain transcripts, which likely reflected higher beta-chain transcript abundance. In the raw uncorrected reads, each unique combination of TCR and UMI appeared more than ten times on average. The study quantitatively compared TCR alpha and beta repertoires across multiple tumor regions, matched nontumor lung and blood in non-small cell lung cancer. The study linked features of the TCR repertoire to counts of nonsynonymous mutations, which were determined by whole-exome sequencing of tumor tissue. At surgery, hundreds of tumor regions, roughly 63 matched nontumor lung samples and more than 50 PBMC samples were TCR-sequenced for both alpha and beta chains. Study-wide conclusions, independent of this receptor: Ubiquitous expanded tumor TCRs were detected in blood more often at tumor resection than at routine follow-up. Confirming at a functional level the hypothesis that regional TCRs recognize regional mutations was considered to require additional single-cell paired TCR alpha and beta sequencing.

At the junction V is shortened by 0 bases and J by 2 bases, with 15 bases in between. The cysteine opens and the phenylalanine closes a CDR3 of 17 amino acids. Only the CDR3 portion is preserved as DNA: 51 bases, with reading frame beginning at the first base. CDR1 MGHRA and CDR2 YSYEKL were looked up in the germline V gene. This clonotype was counted at least ten times. It has no known antigen specificity. Base qualities are not provided; no much larger clone lies one nucleotide away. The protocol used for the library was 5' RACE. Sequencing relied on a NextSeq 500. To allow correction of PCR and sequencing errors, the TCR library protocol tagged every TCR cDNA molecule with a unique molecular identifier. In the paper's pipeline: TCR identification, UMI-based error correction and CDR3 extraction were performed with Decombinator tools. TCRs above a frequency of 2 per 1,000, corresponding to the top 1% of the tumor frequency distribution, were defined as expanded. Rényi diversity was computed with the R vegan package after subsampling each repertoire 100 times to 5,000 TCRs. CDR3 similarity networks were built from amino acid triplet string-kernel similarity, connecting CDR3s with pairwise similarity above 0.82. The public reads were reanalyzed by TCRdb: fastp trimming at Q25, MiXCR alignment, in-frame beta chains only. Each CDR3 protein appears once, grouped with its most common genes and DNA. TCRdb assigned the V and J calls; the authors' analysis was not used. Within this sample are around 60,000 distinct CDR3 sequences, with around 8.4% of them counted one time only. The top ten clonotypes cover roughly 15% of the sample.

The time point label corresponds to: sample taken at primary tumor resection. For TCR sequencing, whole RNA was extracted from tumor and nontumor lung tissue, or from cryopreserved PBMC samples, and no cell sorting was done. Donors were 65 to 85 patients with early-stage, untreated non-small cell lung cancer from the lung TRACERx cohort. Only patients for whom sufficient RNA was available from at least two tumor regions were selected for TCR sequencing. The sequence derives from a female donor with early-stage non-small cell lung cancer. Sequenced material: PBMCs, taken at surgery. The V gene is TRBV4-1 and the J gene is TRBJ2-3; possibly the D gene is TRBD2, per 6 matching bases. The DNA sequence is TGCGCCAGCAGCCAAGATCGGGACTTGCGATTCACAGATACGCAGTATTTT. This is translated as CASSQDRDLRFTDTQYF.